Listed here are 18 T cell receptor beta chains from one sample, sequenced in a study of Tregs in tolerant kidney transplant recipients (dated 2019 in TCRdb). The method behind the library was the immunoSEQ multiplex PCR assay. What TCRdb holds here is the immuneACCESS table cut down to in-frame rearrangements. Part of the clones is not present; checked against another copy, under half of the missing clones reflect an unresolved V gene, and the others are unexplained. The table for this sample lists hundreds of thousands of clones; 65% to 85% of them were counted only once. Around 0.64% of the sample lies in the top ten. Material for sequencing was CD4+ T cells from blood. The receptors shown here come from a human donor in good health.

The V and J genes are TRBV18 and TRBJ1-6; D is perhaps TRBD1 (6 bases). The CDR3 has 16 residues. Trimming pared 4 bases from V and 5 bases from J, leaving 15 bases between. CDR1 and CDR2 from the germline V gene are KGHSH and LQKENI. DNA of the CDR3: TGTGCCAGCTCACAACAGGGTGCGTTGGATAATTCACCCCTCCACTTT. Protein sequence: CASSQQGALDNSPLHF.

This chain connects TRBV29-1 to TRBJ2-5; 14 bases are shared with TRBD2. The ends lost 2 bases at V and 7 bases at J; junction bases unmatched: 6. CDR1 and CDR2 (germline): SQVTM, ANQGSEA. CDR3 size: 15 residues. The CDR3 sequence is CSVESGLAGVGTQYF. The CDR3 DNA reads as TGCAGCGTTGAATCGGGACTAGCGGGAGTAGGGACCCAGTACTTC. The entire variable domain, with the rest obtained from reference TRBV29-1 and TRBJ2-5, is as follows: SAVISQKPSRDICQRGTSLTIQCQVDSQVTMMFWYRQQPGQSLTLIATANQGSEATYESGFVIDKFPISRPNLTFSTLTVSNMSPEDSSIYLCSVESGLAGVGTQYFGPGTRLLVL.

The genes are TRBV6-1 and TRBJ2-1; 13 nucleotides align to TRBD2. The junction had 7 bases not matched to a gene; V was cut back by 6 bases and J by 8 bases. Germline-derived CDR1 and CDR2 are MNHNS and SASEGT. The CDR3 sequence is 15 residues long. The CDR3 region is CASSTSGRAEYEQFF. DNA of the CDR3: TGTGCCAGCAGCACTAGCGGGAGGGCCGAATATGAGCAGTTCTTC.

This chain uses TRBV30 with TRBJ1-5; perhaps TRBD1 as D (5 bases). Germline-derived CDR1 and CDR2 are GTSNPN and SVGIG (reference sequence). The length of the CDR3 is 15 residues. V lost 5 bases and J 3 bases, leaving 17 bases between the germline ends. This CDR3 is CAWGSRVGDNQPQHF. In nucleotides, the CDR3 is TGTGCCTGGGGGTCGAGGGTAGGGGACAATCAGCCCCAGCATTTT.

The chain is built from TRBV7-2 and TRBJ2-2, with TRBD2 matching 14 bases. The germline V gene has CDR1 SGHTA and CDR2 FQGNSA. The CDR3 contains 16 residues. Trimming cost V 5 bases and J 1 base; bases outside gene matches: 0. In nucleotides, the CDR3 is TGTGCCAGCAGCGGGACTAGCGGGAGGAACACCGGGGAGCTGTTTTTT. Its translation: CASSGTSGRNTGELFF. The full variable domain, rest sourced from reference TRBV7-2 and TRBJ2-2, is GAGVSQSPSNKVTEKGKDVELRCDPISGHTALYWYRQSLGQGLEFLIYFQGNSAPDKSGLPSDRFSAERTGGSVSTLTIQRTQQEDSAVYLCASSGTSGRNTGELFFGEGSRLTVL.

V is TRBV9 and J is TRBJ2-7; D is tentatively TRBD1 or TRBD2 (5 bases each). Trimming stripped 3 bases from V and 2 bases from J, with 15 bases between. Per germline, CDR1 SGDLS and CDR2 YYNGEE. CDR3 length equals 15 residues. This CDR3 is CASSADAGATYEQYF. CDR3 in DNA: TGTGCCAGCAGCGCCGATGCCGGGGCCACCTACGAGCAGTACTTC.

V gene TRBV6-4 combines with J gene TRBJ1-5; tentative D call: TRBD1 (5 bases). In germline, CDR1 is MRHNA, CDR2 SNTAGT. The V end was cut by 5 bases, the J end by 1 base, with 12 bases between. The CDR3 loop spans 15 amino acids. The CDR3 nucleotides are TGTGCCAGCAGTCCTTTGGGGGGAAGCAATCAGCCCCAGCATTTT. This codes for CASSPLGGSNQPQHF.

The J gene is TRBJ1-2, the V gene TRBV28; no clear D gene. The CDR3 is 14 amino acids. Germline V CDR1 and CDR2: MDHEN, SYDVKM. V dropped 4 bases and J dropped 5 bases, with 14 bases sitting between them. The CDR3 is CASSSAGVGYGYTF. CDR3 coding DNA: TGTGCCAGCAGTTCCGCCGGGGTAGGGTATGGCTACACCTTC.

The CDR3 reads CSVARRNEQFF. The CDR3 coding sequence is TGCAGCGTTGCCCGGAGGAACGAGCAGTTCTTC. This rearrangement joins TRBV29-1 to TRBJ2-1; TRBD2 might be the D (5 bases). Germline CDR1 and CDR2: SQVTM and ANQGSEA. The CDR3 loop spans 11 amino acids. Trimming took 4 bases from V and 10 from J, leaving 11 bases between them.

The chain links TRBV4-1 to TRBJ2-7, with D tentatively TRBD2 (6 bases). The germline V gene encodes CDR1 MGHRA and CDR2 YSYEKL. Trimming took 0 bases from V and 7 from J, leaving 19 bases between them. CDR3 length: 16 amino acids. The CDR3 is CASSQEAGNPLGEQYF. The CDR3 bases are TGCGCCAGCAGCCAAGAGGCGGGGAATCCTCTGGGAGAGCAGTACTTC.

About this clone: This CDR3 is also generated by other DNA sequences in the sample. V is TRBV27 and J is TRBJ1-5; 8 nucleotides match TRBD1. This CDR3 is built from 15 residues. After removal of 6 bases from V and 0 bases from J, the junction contained 4 bases not matched to a gene. CDR1 and CDR2 from the germline V gene are MNHEY and SMNVEV (reference sequence). CDR3: CASRQGGNSNQPQHF. The CDR3 DNA follows: TGTGCCAGCAGACAGGGGGGAAATAGCAATCAGCCCCAGCATTTT.

The rearrangement links TRBV6-1 to TRBJ2-1; unclear D gene. V lost 7 bases to trimming and J lost 0 bases, with 10 bases between them. CDR1 MNHNS and CDR2 SASEGT come from the germline V gene. This CDR3 is 14 amino acids long. CDR3 amino acids: CASNDWSSYNEQFF. For the CDR3, the DNA is TGTGCCAGCAATGACTGGAGCTCCTACAATGAGCAGTTCTTC.

V usage is TRBV30 and J usage is TRBJ2-1; the D is unclear. Deletions cut 1 base from V and 10 bases from J, with 8 bases between. CDR1 and CDR2 (germline): GTSNPN, SVGIG (reference sequence). The CDR3 contains 11 residues. Here the CDR3 reads CAWSAPREQFF. The CDR3 bases are TGTGCCTGGAGTGCCCCCAGGGAGCAGTTCTTC.

The V and J genes are TRBV15 and TRBJ2-7, with a weak D call TRBD1 (8 bases). The germline gives CDR1 LNHNV, CDR2 YYDKDF (reference sequence). The V and J ends lost 0 bases and 0 bases respectively, with 15 bases between them. The CDR3 loop spans 17 amino acids. Here the CDR3 reads CATSRENRGGSSYEQYF. CDR3 DNA: TGTGCCACCAGCAGAGAAAACAGGGGGGGAAGCTCCTACGAGCAGTACTTC.

The V gene is TRBV5-5, the J gene TRBJ2-2, with a tentative D call TRBD2 (6 bases). Trimming took off 1 base at V and 0 bases at J, with 13 bases between the two ends. The length of the CDR3 is 17 residues. Germline CDR1 reads SGHKS; CDR2 reads YYEKEE (reference sequence). In nucleotides, the CDR3 is TGTGCCAGCAGCTTGAACGCGTGGAGGGCGAACACCGGGGAGCTGTTTTTT. Translating gives CASSLNAWRANTGELFF.

This chain connects TRBV5-1 to TRBJ2-3; tentative D call: TRBD2 (6 bases). The CDR3 spans 16 residues. Trimming took 3 bases from V and 0 from J, leaving 14 bases between them. The germline V gene encodes CDR1 SGHRS and CDR2 YFSETQ. The CDR3 coding sequence is TGCGCCAGCAGCTCCTCGGGAGAACCCAGCACAGATACGCAGTATTTT. This codes for CASSSSGEPSTDTQYF. Filled out from reference TRBV5-1 and TRBJ2-3, the complete variable domain reads KAGVTQTPRYLIKTRGQQVTLSCSPISGHRSVSWYQQTPGQGLQFLFEYFSETQRNKGNFPGRFSGRQFSNSRSEMNVSTLELGDSALYLCASSSSGEPSTDTQYFGPGTRLTVL.

The gene calls are TRBV7-2 and TRBJ1-6; TRBD1 matches at 7 bases. CDR1 is SGHTA and CDR2 is FQGNSA in the germline V gene. Germline trimming cut 5 bases from V and 7 bases from J; bases unmatched to any gene: 5. The CDR3 is 14 amino acids. This chain's CDR3 is CASSVSRGNSPLHF. CDR3 coding DNA: TGTGCCAGCAGCGTTTCCAGGGGGAATTCACCCCTCCACTTT.

On this clone: Other DNA sequences in this sample translate to the same CDR3. The J gene is TRBJ1-6, the V gene TRBV7-2; D call uncertain. CDR3 length: 13 residues. V gave up 0 bases and J gave up 7 bases, with 4 bases separating them. Germline-derived CDR1 and CDR2 are SGHTA and FQGNSA. CDR3 DNA: TGTGCCAGCAGCTTAGCGGGCAATTCACCCCTCCACTTT. Residues: CASSLAGNSPLHF.